Below are 8 T cell receptor beta chains sequenced from a single sample in a study of cytomegalovirus exposure and HLA in healthy donors listed by TCRdb under 2017. Library method: the immunoSEQ multiplex PCR assay. For the multiplex PCR, a mixture combining 60 forward primers for TCR Vbeta segments and 13 reverse primers for TCR Jbeta segments was used. Not all clones reach the TCRdb copy of this immuneACCESS table, which keeps in-frame sequences only. Checked studies attribute under half of the gap to unresolved V genes and leave the rest unexplained. The sample includes some 120,000 clones, with roughly 70% observed a single time. The ten largest clones represent less than 3.5% of the sample. Material: PBMCs. The receptors were gathered from a woman between 40 and 55 years old in good health and CMV-seropositive.

This sequence joins TRBV7-2 and TRBJ2-7, with D maybe TRBD2 (7 bases). Germline V lookup: CDR1 SGHTA, CDR2 FQGNSA. V was trimmed by 6 bases and J by 12 bases, leaving 18 bases between them. This CDR3 is 12 amino acids long. This CDR3 reads CASSQGGDYWYF. CDR3 nucleotide sequence: TGTGCCAGCAGTCAAGGGGGGGATTATTGGTACTTC.

J is TRBJ2-3 and V is TRBV7-2, with 8 bases identical to TRBD2. The CDR3 has 17 residues. V trimming: 4 bases; J trimming: 4 bases; junction bases outside the gene matches: 13. CDR1 is SGHTA, CDR2 FQGNSA, per germline. As DNA, the CDR3 is TGTGCCAGCAGCTCGAGGGTGGCCAGCGGGAGATCAGATACGCAGTATTTT. Amino acids: CASSSRVASGRSDTQYF.

The chain has TRBV7-2 and TRBJ1-5, with 7 bases fitting TRBD1. Germline lookup yields CDR1 SGHTA and CDR2 FQGNSA. The length of the CDR3 is 14 residues. The V gene end was trimmed by 6 bases and the J gene end by 7 bases; junction bases not matched to a gene: 9. The CDR3 bases are TGTGCCAGCAGTTTGACAGGGCTTCGCCAGCCCCAGCATTTT. Residues: CASSLTGLRQPQHF.

This chain joins TRBV9 and TRBJ2-3; 16 nucleotides match TRBD2. Germline CDR1 is SGDLS and CDR2 is YYNGEE. The J segment lost 6 bases and the V segment lost 4 bases, leaving 5 bases of the junction unmatched. The CDR3 extends over 16 amino acids. In DNA form, the CDR3 reads TGTGCCAGCAGCCCGGGACTAGCGGGGGGGGTGGATACGCAGTATTTT. Translation gives CASSPGLAGGVDTQYF.

V usage is TRBV18 and J usage is TRBJ2-5; 9 bases agree with TRBD2. The CDR3 spans 15 residues. Germline trimming cut 5 bases from V and 2 bases from J; bases unmatched to any gene: 6. Germline loops: CDR1 KGHSH, CDR2 LQKENI. In DNA form, the CDR3 reads TGTGCCAGCTCAATACTGCGGGAGGGACAAGAGACCCAGTACTTC. Its translation: CASSILREGQETQYF.

The chain combines TRBV6-4 with TRBJ1-5; D perhaps matches TRBD1 (5 bases). The CDR3 covers 13 residues. Looked up from germline, CDR1 is MRHNA and CDR2 is SNTAGT. V gave up 3 bases and J gave up 7 bases, with 10 bases separating them. This CDR3 reads CASSEGKGQPQHF. The CDR3 nucleotides read TGTGCCAGCAGTGAAGGGAAGGGGCAGCCCCAGCATTTT.

This sequence joins TRBV28 and TRBJ2-3; TRBD2 matches at 7 bases. The CDR3 covers 13 residues. Germline V CDR1 and CDR2: MDHEN, SYDVKM. V gave up 4 bases and J gave up 4 bases; unmatched junction bases: 2. The CDR3 region is CASSWEGADTQYF. DNA of the CDR3: TGTGCCAGCAGTTGGGAGGGAGCAGATACGCAGTATTTT.

This clone turned up a few times. J is TRBJ2-3 and V is TRBV11-2, with 8 bases fitting TRBD2. Germline trimming cut 1 base from V and 5 bases from J; bases unmatched to any gene: 5. Germline-derived CDR1 and CDR2 are SGHAT and FQNNGV. The CDR3 is made up of 15 amino acids. DNA of the CDR3: TGTGCCAGCAGCTTAGTGGTTAGCGGGAAAGATACGCAGTATTTT. This sequence encodes CASSLVVSGKDTQYF.